This T cell receptor beta chain comes out of a study of technical replicates of blood from a handful of donors. Sequencing was performed with immunoSEQ multiplex PCR; in TCRdb, only in-frame clones are kept and a portion is missing. Of some 83,000 clones listed, 90% to 95% were seen once; the top ten hold more than 0.2%. J was trimmed by 3 bases and V by 3 bases; bases with no gene match: 8. The V gene's germline CDR1 is KGHSH and CDR2 LQKENI. CDR3 length: 15 residues. This TCR derives from a human donor in good health. The source material was T cells isolated from PBMCs. The chain recombines TRBV18 with TRBJ2-7; 7 bases are shared with TRBD1. The CDR3 protein is CASSPPGTVVYEQYF. The DNA for the CDR3 is TGTGCCAGCTCACCGCCCGGGACAGTTGTCTACGAGCAGTACTTC.